This TCR beta chain was observed in a study of CD8+ T cells in alopecia areata. RNA was extracted and reverse transcribed into cDNA as the sequencing template. Sequencing used immunoSEQ multiplex PCR; TCRdb keeps in-frame clones, though not all of them. The profile shows 140,000 to 150,000 clones, under 60% of them singletons. With 6 bases removed from V and 2 bases from J, the gap between germline ends came to 10 bases. Germline V gene sequence: CDR1 SQVTM, CDR2 ANQGSEA. The CDR3 sequence is 12 residues long. The sample here was CD4+ T cells sorted from blood, taken at week 0. This TCR came from a human donor with alopecia areata. The V call is TRBV29-1, the J call TRBJ1-2, with D maybe TRBD1 (6 bases). The CDR3 DNA sequence: TGCAGCGTCCGGACAGCGAACTATGGCTACACCTTC. It translates to CSVRTANYGYTF.